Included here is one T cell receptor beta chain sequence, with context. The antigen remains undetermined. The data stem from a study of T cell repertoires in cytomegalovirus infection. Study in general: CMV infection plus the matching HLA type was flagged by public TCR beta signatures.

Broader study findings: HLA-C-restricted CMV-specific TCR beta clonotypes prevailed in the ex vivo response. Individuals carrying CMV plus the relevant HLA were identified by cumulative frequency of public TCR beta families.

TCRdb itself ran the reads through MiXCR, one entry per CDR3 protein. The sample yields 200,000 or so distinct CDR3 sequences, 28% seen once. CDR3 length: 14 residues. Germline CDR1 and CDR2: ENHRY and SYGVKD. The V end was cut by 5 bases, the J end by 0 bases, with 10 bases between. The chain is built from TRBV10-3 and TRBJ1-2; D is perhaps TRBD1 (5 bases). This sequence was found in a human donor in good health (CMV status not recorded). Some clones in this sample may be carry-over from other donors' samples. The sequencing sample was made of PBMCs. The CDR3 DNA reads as TGTGCCATCAGTTCGGAGACAGCTAACTATGGCTACACCTTC. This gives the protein CAISSETANYGYTF.